This T cell receptor (beta chain) was sequenced during a study of blood T cells in healthy people across ages. General study points: The unknown donor CMV status may have confounded expanded clonotype changes.

A J-beta primer mix and a sample-barcoded 5' primer were used in a second PCR of roughly 6 to 11 cycles. All cDNA molecules were each tagged by a template-switch adaptor with 12 random nucleotides. TCRdb processed the 5' RACE reads anew with MiXCR; each CDR3 protein has one entry. The table has 950,000 to 1,200,000 distinct CDR3 sequences, more than 30% seen once. Concerning this clonotype itself: Its antigen is as yet unknown.

The CDR3 covers 13 residues. Germline CDR1 reads DFQATT; CDR2 reads SNEGSKA (reference sequence). V shed 4 bases and J shed 0 bases, with 7 bases lying between them. Sequenced material: blood. The genes are TRBV20-1 and TRBJ1-3, with D unclear. The source of this sequence is a man between 18 and 29 years old in good health. CDR3 residues: CSANPPSGNTIYF. CDR3 in DNA: TGCAGTGCTAACCCACCCTCTGGAAACACCATATATTTT.